These 30 T cell receptor beta chains were sequenced from one sample in a study of blood T cell repertoires in COVID-19 (dated by TCRdb to the early 2020s). Receptor amplification or capture employed the immunoSEQ multiplex PCR assay. TCRdb limited this immuneACCESS table to in-frame rearrangements with V and J called. A share of clones is missing; checked studies link under half to unresolved V genes, and the rest is unexplained. The sample table contains under 300,000 clones; only one count was recorded for around 84% of them. The top ten clonotypes cover roughly 6.7% of the sample. The sequenced material came from PBMCs or T cells enriched from blood (not recorded which). These receptor sequences come from a woman aged 45-65 years who had been exposed to COVID-19.

This clone was detected only once. This rearrangement joins TRBV10-3 to TRBJ1-2; TRBD1 matches 8 bases. The trim removed 2 bases at V and 5 bases at J, leaving 1 base unmatched. This CDR3 contains 13 residues. Germline lookup yields CDR1 ENHRY and CDR2 SYGVKD. In DNA form, the CDR3 reads TGTGCCATCAGTGAGACAGGGGGGTATGGCTACACCTTC. The encoded protein is CAISETGGYGYTF.

The rearrangement uses TRBV29-1 and TRBJ1-4; TRBD1 aligns across 8 bases. V was clipped by 7 bases and J by 4 bases; unmatched bases: 11. This CDR3 is built from 15 residues. Germline V gives CDR1 SQVTM, CDR2 ANQGSEA. CDR3 nucleotide sequence: TGCAGCGGGAGGACAGGGCTCGGGCTTAATGAAAAACTGTTTTTT. It translates to CSGRTGLGLNEKLFF.

The chain uses TRBV27 and TRBJ2-7; TRBD1 matches at 8 bases. V trimming: 3 bases; J trimming: 2 bases; junction bases outside the gene matches: 9. CDR1 is MNHEY, CDR2 SMNVEV, per germline (reference sequence). This CDR3 contains 16 residues. CDR3 DNA: TGTGCCAGCAGTTTTAGTAAGGGACAGGTGACCTACGAGCAGTACTTC. Its protein is CASSFSKGQVTYEQYF.

The chain links TRBV25-1 to TRBJ1-2, with 7 bases matching TRBD1. Germline assignment: CDR1 MGHDK and CDR2 SYGVNS. Unmatched junction bases numbered 4, after V lost 6 bases and J lost 3 bases. The length of the CDR3 is 13 residues. CDR3 region: CASRHDRDYGYTF. DNA for the CDR3: TGTGCCAGCAGACACGACAGGGACTATGGCTACACCTTC.

The chain employs TRBV5-1 and TRBJ1-1; 9 bases are a match to TRBD1. The CDR3 has 14 amino acids. From germline, CDR1 is SGHRS and CDR2 YFSETQ. Germline trimming cut 4 bases from V and 4 bases from J; bases unmatched to any gene: 5. The CDR3 is CASSTGTGTTEAFF. In DNA, the CDR3 is TGCGCCAGCAGCACAGGGACAGGGACCACTGAAGCTTTCTTT.

The DNA of the CDR3 is TGTGCCAGCAGTTTCGTTGGCGGTGAAGCTTTCTTT. As protein: CASSFVGGEAFF. V and J are TRBV27 and TRBJ1-1, with D unresolved. Trimming removed 3 bases from V and 7 bases from J, with 9 bases in between. Germline-derived CDR1 and CDR2 are MNHEY and SMNVEV (reference sequence). The CDR3 is 12 amino acids.

The V call is TRBV12-3 or TRBV12-4, the J call TRBJ1-1; the D gene is possibly TRBD1 (6 bases). The CDR3 runs 13 residues. Deletions cut 10 bases from V and 1 base from J, with 13 bases between. The CDR3 is CATAWTANTEAFF. As DNA, the CDR3 is TGTGCCACCGCATGGACAGCGAACACTGAAGCTTTCTTT.

The rearrangement links TRBV3-1 (or the pseudogene TRBV3-2) to TRBJ1-3; 7 bases line up with TRBD1. The J segment lost 4 bases and the V segment lost 1 base, leaving 7 bases of the junction unmatched. The CDR3 totals 16 residues. The germline CDR1 and CDR2 sequences are LGHDT and YNNKEL (reference sequence). The CDR3: CASSQVVLRGGNTIYF. DNA of the CDR3: TGTGCCAGCAGCCAAGTCGTCCTCAGGGGGGGAAACACCATATATTTT.

The chain joins TRBV9 to TRBJ1-1; 9 bases align to TRBD1. Germline CDR1 reads SGDLS; CDR2 reads YYNGEE. The CDR3 sequence is 14 residues long. The ends lost 0 bases at V and 10 bases at J; junction bases unmatched: 7. CDR3 protein: CASSVAEQGAAAFF. As DNA, the CDR3 is TGTGCCAGCAGCGTAGCTGAACAGGGGGCTGCAGCTTTCTTT.

The V call is TRBV5-4, the J call TRBJ1-1; D may be TRBD1 (6 bases). Trimming took 4 bases from V and 0 from J, leaving 13 bases between them. The CDR3 has 15 residues. CDR1 SGHNT and CDR2 YYREEE come from the germline V gene (reference sequence). The CDR3 DNA sequence: TGTGCCAGCAGCCCCCCCACAGGGATGAACACTGAAGCTTTCTTT. Amino acids: CASSPPTGMNTEAFF.

V gene TRBV25-1 combines with J gene TRBJ2-5; 9 bases align to TRBD2. Germline lookup yields CDR1 MGHDK and CDR2 SYGVNS. Trimming cost V 3 bases and J 4 bases; bases outside gene matches: 12. The CDR3 runs 17 residues. The CDR3 loop is CASSDVVGLAPLETQYF. The CDR3 region has the DNA TGTGCCAGCAGTGATGTCGTGGGACTAGCCCCCTTAGAGACCCAGTACTTC. Full variable domain (missing parts from reference TRBV25-1 and TRBJ2-5): EADIYQTPRYLVIGTGKKITLECSQTMGHDKMYWYQQDPGMELHLIHYSYGVNSTEKGDLSSESTVSRIRTEHFPLTLESARPSHTSQYLCASSDVVGLAPLETQYFGPGTRLLVL.

The CDR3 region is CASSFGGNTEAFF. CDR3 sequence (DNA): TGTGCCAGCAGCTTCGGTGGGAACACTGAAGCTTTCTTT. The gene calls are TRBV9 and TRBJ1-1; D is undetermined. V lost 4 bases and J 1 base, leaving 8 bases between the germline ends. The length of the CDR3 is 13 residues. The V gene's germline CDR1 is SGDLS and CDR2 YYNGEE.

The V gene is TRBV6-5, the J gene TRBJ1-2; no firm D call. The V gene lost 0 bases and the J gene lost 5 bases, with 10 bases spanning the gap. The CDR3 is 14 amino acids. Germline CDR1 reads MNHEY; CDR2 reads SVGAGI. CDR3 sequence (DNA): TGTGCCAGCAGTTACTCGTTACAGTATTATGGCTACACCTTC. This codes for CASSYSLQYYGYTF.

This chain uses TRBV9 with TRBJ1-1; 7 nucleotides agree with TRBD1. The CDR3 sequence is 13 residues long. Per germline, CDR1 SGDLS and CDR2 YYNGEE. V lost 4 bases to trimming and J lost 5 bases; unmatched junction nucleotides: 5. CDR3 sequence reads: CASSLQTGTEAFF. In DNA form, the CDR3 reads TGTGCCAGCAGCTTACAGACAGGGACTGAAGCTTTCTTT. The full variable domain, its missing parts supplied by reference TRBV9 and TRBJ1-1, is DSGVTQTPKHLITATGQRVTLRCSPRSGDLSVYWYQQSLDQGLQFLIQYYNGEERAKGNILERFSAQQFPDLHSELNLSSLELGDSALYFCASSLQTGTEAFFGQGTRLTVV.

The V call is TRBV5-4, the J call TRBJ2-7, with 14 bases matching TRBD2. The CDR3 runs 16 residues. With 4 bases clipped from V and 7 bases from J, the junction kept 10 bases outside the gene matches. Germline loops: CDR1 SGHNT, CDR2 YYREEE (reference sequence). This CDR3 is CASSIGLAGGKREQYF. As DNA, the CDR3 is TGTGCCAGCAGCATAGGACTAGCGGGGGGAAAAAGGGAGCAGTACTTC.

J is TRBJ1-2 and V is TRBV14; 9 nucleotides line up with TRBD1. The CDR3 contains 13 residues. V lost 4 bases to trimming and J lost 8 bases; unmatched junction nucleotides: 5. Germline-derived CDR1 and CDR2 are SGHDN and FVKESK. CDR3 sequence reads: CASSPRTGVGYTF. In nucleotides, the CDR3 is TGTGCCAGCAGCCCCCGGACAGGGGTAGGCTACACCTTC. The variable domain in full, completed from reference TRBV14 and TRBJ1-2, reads EAGVTQFPSHSVIEKGQTVTLRCDPISGHDNLYWYRRVMGKEIKFLLHFVKESKQDESGMPNNRFLAERTGGTYSTLKVQPAELEDSGVYFCASSPRTGVGYTFGSGTRLTVV.

The V and J genes are TRBV11-2 and TRBJ2-7, with 9 bases lining up with TRBD1. V shed 4 bases and J 2 bases; nucleotides not matched to a gene: 3. In germline, CDR1 is SGHAT, CDR2 FQNNGV. The CDR3 sequence is 14 residues long. The CDR3 loop reads CASSYGTGTYEQYF. The CDR3 DNA reads as TGTGCCAGCAGCTACGGGACAGGGACCTACGAGCAGTACTTC.

The chain recombines TRBV25-1 with TRBJ1-1; D is possibly TRBD1 (6 bases). Germline CDR1 is MGHDK and CDR2 is SYGVNS. The CDR3 contains 16 residues. Between the trimmed V and J ends, which lost 0 bases and 1 base, there was a span of 12 bases. CDR3 sequence reads: CASSEYSQGQNTEAFF. As DNA, the CDR3 is TGTGCCAGCAGTGAATATAGCCAGGGACAGAACACTGAAGCTTTCTTT. The complete variable domain, with remaining parts taken from reference TRBV25-1 and TRBJ1-1, reads EADIYQTPRYLVIGTGKKITLECSQTMGHDKMYWYQQDPGMELHLIHYSYGVNSTEKGDLSSESTVSRIRTEHFPLTLESARPSHTSQYLCASSEYSQGQNTEAFFGQGTRLTVV.

The gene calls are TRBV11-2 and TRBJ2-2, with 10 bases identical to TRBD1. This CDR3 comprises 14 residues. V was pared by 5 bases and J by 7 bases, with 4 bases of the junction left unmatched. Germline CDR1 SGHAT, CDR2 FQNNGV. CDR3 in DNA: TGTGCCAGCAGCCGGGACAGGGGAAACGGGGAGCTGTTTTTT. It specifies CASSRDRGNGELFF.

The V gene is TRBV3-1 (or the pseudogene TRBV3-2), the J gene TRBJ1-3; no clear D. Germline V gene sequence: CDR1 LGHDT, CDR2 YNNKEL (reference sequence). This CDR3 has 16 amino acids. With 3 bases removed from V and 2 bases from J, the gap between germline ends came to 14 bases. The CDR3 region is CASSQVGRHPGNTIYF. The CDR3 coding sequence is TGTGCCAGCAGCCAGGTGGGGAGACACCCTGGAAACACCATATATTTT.

The chain is built from TRBV11-2 and TRBJ2-7; the D gene is possibly TRBD1 (6 bases). The CDR3 spans 14 residues. Trimming removed 3 bases from V and 3 bases from J, with 12 bases in between. Germline CDR1 reads SGHAT; CDR2 reads FQNNGV. CDR3 in DNA: TGTGCCAGCAGCTTGAACAGGGTCCTCTACGAGCAGTACTTC. It translates to CASSLNRVLYEQYF.

This sequence joins TRBV7-2 and TRBJ2-7; tentatively, D is TRBD1 (6 bases). The CDR3 totals 14 residues. The V and J ends lost 5 bases and 4 bases respectively, with 15 bases between them. The germline gives CDR1 SGHTA, CDR2 FQGNSA. CDR3 nucleotides: TGTGCCAGCAGCCCCTCCAGGGGATCTTACGAGCAGTACTTC. Translated: CASSPSRGSYEQYF.

This clone was detected a few times. The chain couples TRBV7-9 to TRBJ2-3, with a possible D match to TRBD2 (7 bases). V was trimmed by 0 bases and J by 3 bases, leaving 10 bases between them. This CDR3 region has 15 residues. The germline V gene has CDR1 SEHNR and CDR2 FQNEAQ (reference sequence). The CDR3 DNA is TGTGCCAGCAGCTTAGCGGGGGGGCGGACAGATACGCAGTATTTT. Amino acids: CASSLAGGRTDTQYF.

The chain combines TRBV5-1 with TRBJ2-5, with D perhaps TRBD2 (5 bases). The germline V and J ends were trimmed by 2 bases and 1 base, with 6 bases remaining between them. The CDR3 is 13 residues long. Germline-derived CDR1 and CDR2 are SGHRS and YFSETQ. The CDR3 nucleotides read TGCGCCAGCAGCTTCCGGGGCCAAGAGACCCAGTACTTC. Its protein is CASSFRGQETQYF.

As regards this clone: At one end the junction does not follow the germline gene, possibly because of a read error. J is TRBJ1-2 and V is TRBV5-4; no clear D. Germline V gene lookup returns CDR1 SGHNT and CDR2 YYREEE (reference sequence). The CDR3 runs to 13 residues. The CDR3 region is CASTLDRLYGYTF. Written as DNA, the CDR3 is TGTGCCAGCACCTTGGACCGACTCTATGGCTACACCTTC.

The V and J genes are TRBV7-2 and TRBJ1-1; the D gene is possibly TRBD1 (5 bases). The CDR3 loop spans 15 amino acids. With 2 bases removed from V and 2 bases from J, the gap between germline ends came to 12 bases. Germline assignment: CDR1 SGHTA and CDR2 FQGNSA. The chain's CDR3 is CASSLLDTGNTEAFF. The CDR3 nucleotides read TGTGCCAGCAGCTTACTAGATACAGGTAACACTGAAGCTTTCTTT.

This clone was observed a handful of times. This chain uses TRBV12-3 or TRBV12-4 with TRBJ1-6, with D possibly being TRBD1 (6 bases). Trimming cost V 5 bases and J 10 bases, with 12 bases left between them. CDR3 length: 13 residues. The CDR3 reads CASSTGQSSPLHF. CDR3 DNA: TGTGCCAGCAGTACCGGACAGTCCTCACCCCTCCACTTT.

J is TRBJ2-5 and V is TRBV5-1; D perhaps matches TRBD2 (7 bases). Germline CDR1 is SGHRS and CDR2 is YFSETQ. The CDR3 spans 14 residues. Deletions cut 0 bases from V and 5 bases from J, with 11 bases between. The CDR3 DNA follows: TGCGCCAGCAGCTTGGACGGGGGGCGGGAGACCCAGTACTTC. Encoded protein: CASSLDGGRETQYF. The whole variable domain, filled in from reference TRBV5-1 and TRBJ2-5, reads KAGVTQTPRYLIKTRGQQVTLSCSPISGHRSVSWYQQTPGQGLQFLFEYFSETQRNKGNFPGRFSGRQFSNSRSEMNVSTLELGDSALYLCASSLDGGRETQYFGPGTRLLVL.

There are a few counts of this clone. This chain links TRBV7-9 with TRBJ2-7; no reliable D call. CDR1 is SEHNR and CDR2 is FQNEAQ in the germline V gene (reference sequence). The CDR3 has 13 amino acids. Trimming removed 2 bases from V and 4 bases from J, with 9 bases in between. This CDR3 is CASSLNSRYEQYF. The CDR3 nucleotides read TGTGCCAGCAGCTTAAACAGTAGATACGAGCAGTACTTC.

The rearrangement uses TRBV7-2 and TRBJ2-1, with D possibly being TRBD1 (5 bases). CDR1 and CDR2 from the germline V gene are SGHTA and FQGNSA. Trimming left V 5 bases short and J 10 bases short, with 12 bases between. The CDR3 spans 12 residues. CDR3 in DNA: TGTGCCAGCAGCCAGGCAGGGTGGGAGCAGTTCTTC. It encodes CASSQAGWEQFF.